This TCR beta chain was sequenced for a study of T cells in Graves' hyperthyroidism and ophthalmopathy. Study background: Initial diagnosis, before any treatment, was when peripheral blood was collected.

Regarding this clonotype: The conserved phenylalanine or tryptophan is not found at the CDR3 terminus, so this likely reflects a read error.

Each person with ophthalmopathy scored at least 3 on the Clinical Activity Score, reached NOSPECS grade 4 or higher, and had been ill under 3 months. Regions amplified from RNA transcripts were the TCR beta CDR3 regions. Carried out on the TCR CDR3, a first-round RT-PCR used the HTBI primer set. TCRdb independently ran MiXCR on the multiplex PCR reads; one entry per CDR3 protein. The table lists 410,000 or so distinct CDR3 sequences, about 14% of them singletons, with over 10% in the top ten. Germline V CDR1 and CDR2: MNHEY, SMNVEV (reference sequence). Unmatched junction bases numbered 6, after V lost 5 bases and J lost 0 bases. The CDR3 covers 15 residues.

This TCR derives from a young man with Graves' ophthalmopathy. The sample was blood. The genes are TRBV27 and TRBJ2-7, with 8 bases identical to TRBD1. The CDR3 region is CASSKDRARSYEQYS. The CDR3 DNA sequence: TGTGCCAGCAGTAAGGACAGGGCCCGCTCCTACGAGCAGTACTCC.